The clone carrying this T cell receptor beta chain was observed a few times. RNA transcripts were the template, and TCR beta CDR3 regions were amplified from them. The authors performed first-round RT-PCR with HTBI primers and then a second-round multiplex PCR. TCRdb itself ran the multiplex PCR reads through MiXCR, one entry per CDR3 protein. In the table there are some 350,000 distinct CDR3 sequences, about 15% of which are singletons. This entry belongs to a study of Graves' ophthalmopathy and Graves' hyperthyroidism. Trimming left V 0 bases short and J 5 bases short, with 12 bases between. The CDR3 is 16 residues long. CDR1 is SGDLS and CDR2 is YYNGEE in the germline V gene.

Sequenced material: peripheral blood. This receptor was obtained from an adult woman with stable Graves' hyperthyroidism. The chain has TRBV9 and TRBJ2-6; no clear D. The DNA of the CDR3 is TGTGCCAGCAGCGTAGTCCCCCAACAGCGGGCCAACGTCCTGACTTTC. Translating it yields CASSVVPQQRANVLTF. Full variable domain (remainder filled in from reference TRBV9 and TRBJ2-6): DSGVTQTPKHLITATGQRVTLRCSPRSGDLSVYWYQQSLDQGLQFLIQYYNGEERAKGNILERFSAQQFPDLHSELNLSSLELGDSALYFCASSVVPQQRANVLTFGAGSRLTVL.